This T cell receptor beta chain was sequenced during a study of cytotoxic CD8 clonotypes in ibrutinib-treated CLL. Trimming took off 0 bases at V and 4 bases at J, with 15 bases between the two ends. Germline V gene data show CDR1 as SGHDN and CDR2 as FVKESK. This CDR3 contains 16 residues. Profiling relied on immunoSEQ multiplex PCR, and the TCRdb table lists in-frame clones only, not all of them. The table includes some 140,000 clones, 85% to 95% detected once. Worth noting for this clone: Its cognate antigen is unknown.

Study-wide points: At progression, clonality fell back toward baseline after rising at ibrutinib response. Sustained-remission and progressing patients diverged in sampling times.

V and J are TRBV14 and TRBJ1-2; D might be TRBD1 (6 bases). The sample was PBMCs, taken after 12 months of ibrutinib treatment. The receptor was isolated from a human donor with chronic lymphocytic leukemia. The CDR3 here is CASSQDRNREGYGYTF. The CDR3 DNA sequence: TGTGCCAGCAGCCAAGATAGGAACAGGGAGGGCTATGGCTACACCTTC.